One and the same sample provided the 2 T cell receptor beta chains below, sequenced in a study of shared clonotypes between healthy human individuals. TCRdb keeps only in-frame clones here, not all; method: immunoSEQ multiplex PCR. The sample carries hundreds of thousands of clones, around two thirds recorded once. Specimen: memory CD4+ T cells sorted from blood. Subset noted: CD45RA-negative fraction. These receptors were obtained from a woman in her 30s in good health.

CDR3 nucleotide sequence: TGTGCCAGCAGCTTAATTCCGAACACCGGGGAGCTGTTTTTT. Protein product: CASSLIPNTGELFF. The genes are TRBV7-3 and TRBJ2-2, with no clear D. The CDR3 sequence is 14 residues long. The germline V gene has CDR1 SGHTA and CDR2 FQGTGA. The ends were cut back, 1 base at V and 0 bases at J, with 3 bases in the middle.

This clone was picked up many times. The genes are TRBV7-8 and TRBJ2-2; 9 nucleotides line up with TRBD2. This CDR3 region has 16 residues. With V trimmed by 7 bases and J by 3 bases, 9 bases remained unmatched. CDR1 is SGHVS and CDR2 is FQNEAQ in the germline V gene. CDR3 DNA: TGTGCCAGCACCTTCCTAGCGGGGAGCGACACCGGGGAGCTGTTTTTT. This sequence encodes CASTFLAGSDTGELFF.